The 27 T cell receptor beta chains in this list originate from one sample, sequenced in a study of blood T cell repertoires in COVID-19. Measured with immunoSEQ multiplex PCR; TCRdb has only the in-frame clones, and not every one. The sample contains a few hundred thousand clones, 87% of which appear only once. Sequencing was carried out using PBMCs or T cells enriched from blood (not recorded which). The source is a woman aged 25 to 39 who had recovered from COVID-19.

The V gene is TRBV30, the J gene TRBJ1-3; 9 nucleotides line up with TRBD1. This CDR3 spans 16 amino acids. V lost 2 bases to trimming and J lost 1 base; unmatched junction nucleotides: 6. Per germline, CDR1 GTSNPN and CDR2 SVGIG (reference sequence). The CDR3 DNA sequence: TGTGCCTGGAGTCTCACCGGGACAGGGTCTGGAAACACCATATATTTT. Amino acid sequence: CAWSLTGTGSGNTIYF.

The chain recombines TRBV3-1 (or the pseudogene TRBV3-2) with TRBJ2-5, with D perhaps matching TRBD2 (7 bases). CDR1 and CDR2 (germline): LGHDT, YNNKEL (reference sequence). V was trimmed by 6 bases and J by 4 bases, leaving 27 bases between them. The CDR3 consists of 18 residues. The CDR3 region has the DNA TGTGCCAGCAGTGAACGTAGGGGGGGGCGCCTCTGGGTAGAGACCCAGTACTTC. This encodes CASSERRGGRLWVETQYF.

Here the CDR3 reads CASSLVGQTYEQYF. CDR3 DNA sequence: TGTGCCAGCAGCTTGGTTGGACAGACCTACGAGCAGTACTTC. The rearrangement uses TRBV5-5 and TRBJ2-7, with D perhaps matching TRBD1 (6 bases). Germline CDR1 reads SGHKS; CDR2 reads YYEKEE (reference sequence). Trimming left V 0 bases short and J 2 bases short, with 9 bases between. This CDR3 contains 14 residues.

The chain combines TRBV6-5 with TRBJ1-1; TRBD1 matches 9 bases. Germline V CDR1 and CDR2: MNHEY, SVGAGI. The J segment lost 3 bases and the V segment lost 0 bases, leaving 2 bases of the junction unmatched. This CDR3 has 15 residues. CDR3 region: CASSYSDRGDTEAFF. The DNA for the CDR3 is TGTGCCAGCAGTTACTCCGACAGGGGGGACACTGAAGCTTTCTTT.

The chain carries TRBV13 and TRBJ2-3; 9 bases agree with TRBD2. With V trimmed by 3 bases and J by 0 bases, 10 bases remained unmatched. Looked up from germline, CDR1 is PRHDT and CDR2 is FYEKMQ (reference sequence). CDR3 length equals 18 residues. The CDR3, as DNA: TGTGCCAGCAGCTTCAGGACTAGCGCTTTTGGGAGCACAGATACGCAGTATTTT. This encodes CASSFRTSAFGSTDTQYF. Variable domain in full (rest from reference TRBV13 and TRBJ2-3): AAGVIQSPRHLIKEKRETATLKCYPIPRHDTVYWYQQGPGQDPQFLISFYEKMQSDKGSIPDRFSAQQFSDYHSELNMSSLELGDSALYFCASSFRTSAFGSTDTQYFGPGTRLTVL.

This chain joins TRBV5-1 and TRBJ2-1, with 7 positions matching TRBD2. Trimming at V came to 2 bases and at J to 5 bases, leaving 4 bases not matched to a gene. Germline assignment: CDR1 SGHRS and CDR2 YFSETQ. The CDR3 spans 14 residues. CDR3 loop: CASSFASGNNEQFF. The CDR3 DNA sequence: TGCGCCAGCAGCTTTGCTAGCGGCAACAATGAGCAGTTCTTC.

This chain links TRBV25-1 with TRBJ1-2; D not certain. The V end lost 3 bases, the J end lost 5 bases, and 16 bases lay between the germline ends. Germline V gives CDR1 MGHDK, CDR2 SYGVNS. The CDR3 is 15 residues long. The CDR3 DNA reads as TGTGCCAGCAGTGATCCACGCCGGACGGGGTATGGCTACACCTTC. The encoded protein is CASSDPRRTGYGYTF.

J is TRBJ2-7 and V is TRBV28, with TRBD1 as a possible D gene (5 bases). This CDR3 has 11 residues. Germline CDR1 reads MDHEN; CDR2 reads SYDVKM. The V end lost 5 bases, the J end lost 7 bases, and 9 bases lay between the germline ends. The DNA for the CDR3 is TGTGCCAGCAGTCTCAGGGTTGAGCAGTACTTC. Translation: CASSLRVEQYF. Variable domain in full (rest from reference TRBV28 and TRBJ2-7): DVKVTQSSRYLVKRTGEKVFLECVQDMDHENMFWYRQDPGLGLRLIYFSYDVKMKEKGDIPEGYSVSREKKERFSLILESASTNQTSMYLCASSLRVEQYFGPGTRLTVT.

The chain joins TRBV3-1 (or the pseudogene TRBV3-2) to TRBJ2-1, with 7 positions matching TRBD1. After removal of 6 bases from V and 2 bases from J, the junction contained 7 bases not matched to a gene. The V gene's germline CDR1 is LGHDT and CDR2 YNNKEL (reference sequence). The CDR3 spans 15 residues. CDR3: CASRGETGTYNEQFF. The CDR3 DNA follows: TGTGCCAGCAGAGGAGAGACAGGGACCTACAATGAGCAGTTCTTC.

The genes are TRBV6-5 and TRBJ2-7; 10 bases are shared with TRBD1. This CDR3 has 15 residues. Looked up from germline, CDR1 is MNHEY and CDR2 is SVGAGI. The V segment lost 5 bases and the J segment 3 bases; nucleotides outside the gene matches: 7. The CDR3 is CASSTWTGGGYEQYF. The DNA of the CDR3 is TGTGCCAGCAGTACCTGGACAGGGGGAGGCTACGAGCAGTACTTC.

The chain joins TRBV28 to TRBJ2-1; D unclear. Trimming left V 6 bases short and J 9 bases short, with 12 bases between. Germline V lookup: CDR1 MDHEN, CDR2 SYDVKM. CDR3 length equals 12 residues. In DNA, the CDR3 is TGTGCCAGCAGCCTAGTGGTTGGTGAGCAGTTCTTC. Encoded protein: CASSLVVGEQFF.

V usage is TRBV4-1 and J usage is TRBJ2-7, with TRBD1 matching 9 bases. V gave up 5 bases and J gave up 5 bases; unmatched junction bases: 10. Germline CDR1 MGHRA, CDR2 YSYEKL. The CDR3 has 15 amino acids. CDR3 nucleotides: TGCGCCAGCAGCAATACCGGGACAGGGCTTGACGAGCAGTACTTC. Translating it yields CASSNTGTGLDEQYF.

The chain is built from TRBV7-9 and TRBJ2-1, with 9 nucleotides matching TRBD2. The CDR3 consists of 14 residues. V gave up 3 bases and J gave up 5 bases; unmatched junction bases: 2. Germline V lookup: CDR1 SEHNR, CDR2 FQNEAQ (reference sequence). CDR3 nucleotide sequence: TGTGCCAGCAGCTTTAGCGGGAGAAACAATGAGCAGTTCTTC. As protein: CASSFSGRNNEQFF.

This chain's CDR3 is CASSSTGDGQPQHF. The CDR3 bases are TGTGCCAGCAGCTCGACAGGGGATGGCCAGCCCCAGCATTTT. The chain couples TRBV5-6 to TRBJ1-5; 8 positions match TRBD1. V shed 3 bases, J shed 7 bases, and the junction held 6 bases outside the gene matches. The CDR3 spans 14 residues. CDR1 is SGHDT, CDR2 YYEEEE, per germline.

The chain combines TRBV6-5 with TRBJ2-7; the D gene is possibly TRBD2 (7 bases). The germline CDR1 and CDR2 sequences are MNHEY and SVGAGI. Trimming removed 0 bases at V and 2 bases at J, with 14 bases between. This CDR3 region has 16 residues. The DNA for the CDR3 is TGTGCCAGCAGTTACTCGGCGGGGGCGAGCCCCTACGAGCAGTACTTC. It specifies CASSYSAGASPYEQYF.

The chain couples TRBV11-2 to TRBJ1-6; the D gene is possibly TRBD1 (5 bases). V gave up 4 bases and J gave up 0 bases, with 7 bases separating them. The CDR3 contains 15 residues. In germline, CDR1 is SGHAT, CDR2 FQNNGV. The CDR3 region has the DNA TGTGCCAGCAGCTACCAGGGCTCCTATAATTCACCCCTCCACTTT. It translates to CASSYQGSYNSPLHF.

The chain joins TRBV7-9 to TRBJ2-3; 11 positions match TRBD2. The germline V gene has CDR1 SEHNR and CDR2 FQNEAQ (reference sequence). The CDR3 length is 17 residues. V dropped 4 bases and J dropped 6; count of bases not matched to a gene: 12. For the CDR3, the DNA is TGTGCCAGCAGCTCTTTAGCGGGAGGGCCGGTCGGGGATACGCAGTATTTT. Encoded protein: CASSSLAGGPVGDTQYF. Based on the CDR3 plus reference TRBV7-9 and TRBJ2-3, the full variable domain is DTGVSQNPRHKITKRGQNVTFRCDPISEHNRLYWYRQTLGQGPEFLTYFQNEAQLEKSRLLSDRFSAERPKGSFSTLEIQRTEQGDSAMYLCASSSLAGGPVGDTQYFGPGTRLTVL.

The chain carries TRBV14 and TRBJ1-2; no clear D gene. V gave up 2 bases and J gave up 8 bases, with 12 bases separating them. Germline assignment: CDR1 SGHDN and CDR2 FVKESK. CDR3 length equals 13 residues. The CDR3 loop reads CASSQSRIGGYTF. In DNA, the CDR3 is TGTGCCAGCAGCCAATCGAGGATTGGGGGCTACACCTTC.

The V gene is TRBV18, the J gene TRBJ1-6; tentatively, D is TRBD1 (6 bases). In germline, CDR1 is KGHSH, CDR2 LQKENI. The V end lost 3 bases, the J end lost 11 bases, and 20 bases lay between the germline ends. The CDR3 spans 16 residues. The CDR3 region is CASSPASLGAETPLHF. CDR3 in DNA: TGTGCCAGCTCACCCGCGTCTTTGGGGGCCGAGACACCCCTCCACTTT.

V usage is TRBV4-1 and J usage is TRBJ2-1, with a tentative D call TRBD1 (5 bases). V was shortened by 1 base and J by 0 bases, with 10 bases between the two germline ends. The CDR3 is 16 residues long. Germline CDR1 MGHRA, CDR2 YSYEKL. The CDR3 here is CASSQATASSYNEQFF. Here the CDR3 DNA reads TGCGCCAGCAGCCAAGCGACAGCGTCCTCCTACAATGAGCAGTTCTTC.

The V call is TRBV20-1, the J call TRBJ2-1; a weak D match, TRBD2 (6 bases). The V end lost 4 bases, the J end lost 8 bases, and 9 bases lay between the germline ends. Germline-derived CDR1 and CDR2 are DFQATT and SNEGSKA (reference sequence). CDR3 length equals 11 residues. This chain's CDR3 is CSAITSYEQFF. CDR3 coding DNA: TGCAGTGCTATAACTAGCTATGAGCAGTTCTTC.

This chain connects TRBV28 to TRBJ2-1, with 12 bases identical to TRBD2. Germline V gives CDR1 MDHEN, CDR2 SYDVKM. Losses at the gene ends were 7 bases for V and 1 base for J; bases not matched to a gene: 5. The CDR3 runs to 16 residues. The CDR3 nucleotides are TGTGCCAGCACCCTAGGACTAGCGGGATCCTACAATGAGCAGTTCTTC. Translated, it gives CASTLGLAGSYNEQFF.

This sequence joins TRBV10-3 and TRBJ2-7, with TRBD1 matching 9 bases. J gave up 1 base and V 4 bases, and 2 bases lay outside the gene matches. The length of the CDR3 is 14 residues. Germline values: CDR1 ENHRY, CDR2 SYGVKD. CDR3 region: CAISAGTGSYEQYF. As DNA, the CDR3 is TGTGCCATCAGTGCCGGGACAGGGTCCTACGAGCAGTACTTC.

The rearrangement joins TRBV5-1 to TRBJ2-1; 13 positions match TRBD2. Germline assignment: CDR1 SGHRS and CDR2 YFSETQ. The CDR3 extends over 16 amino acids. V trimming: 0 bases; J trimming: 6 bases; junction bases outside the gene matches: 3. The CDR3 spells CASSLVGLAGVNEQFF. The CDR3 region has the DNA TGCGCCAGCAGCTTGGTAGGACTAGCGGGAGTCAATGAGCAGTTCTTC.

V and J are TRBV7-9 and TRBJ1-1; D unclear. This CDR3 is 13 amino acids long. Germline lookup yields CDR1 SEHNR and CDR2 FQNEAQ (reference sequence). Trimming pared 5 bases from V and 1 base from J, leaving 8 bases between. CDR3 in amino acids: CASSVTENTEAFF. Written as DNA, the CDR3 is TGTGCCAGCAGCGTTACAGAGAACACTGAAGCTTTCTTT. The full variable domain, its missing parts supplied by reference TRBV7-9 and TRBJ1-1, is DTGVSQNPRHKITKRGQNVTFRCDPISEHNRLYWYRQTLGQGPEFLTYFQNEAQLEKSRLLSDRFSAERPKGSFSTLEIQRTEQGDSAMYLCASSVTENTEAFFGQGTRLTVV.

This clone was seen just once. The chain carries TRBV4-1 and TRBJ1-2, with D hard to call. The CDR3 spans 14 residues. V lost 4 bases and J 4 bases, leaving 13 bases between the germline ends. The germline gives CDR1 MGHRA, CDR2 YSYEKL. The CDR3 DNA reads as TGCGCCAGCAGCCCGGGAGCAAGTGGCTATGGCTACACCTTC. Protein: CASSPGASGYGYTF.

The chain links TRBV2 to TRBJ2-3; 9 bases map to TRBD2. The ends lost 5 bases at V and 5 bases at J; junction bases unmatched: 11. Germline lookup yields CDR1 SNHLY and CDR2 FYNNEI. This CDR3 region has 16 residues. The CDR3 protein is CASSSTGTSKGDTQYF. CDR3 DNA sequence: TGTGCCAGCAGTTCGACCGGGACTAGCAAGGGAGATACGCAGTATTTT.